This entry lists 24 T cell receptor beta chains sequenced from one sample in a study of cytotoxic CD8 clonotypes in ibrutinib-treated CLL (dated by TCRdb to the early 2020s). The protocol used for the library was the immunoSEQ multiplex PCR assay. TCRdb re-hosts the immuneACCESS table, in-frame sequences only. Its copies lack some clones; in the studies checked, an unresolved V gene accounts for under half of them, and the cause for the rest is not known. This sample has approximately 350,000 clones in its table, and roughly two thirds of those were observed once. About 5.9% of the sample rests with the top ten. The specimen comprised PBMCs, sampled after 36 months of ibrutinib treatment. The receptors come from a human donor with chronic lymphocytic leukemia.

The V gene is TRBV28, the J gene TRBJ2-1; TRBD1 matches 11 bases. Germline V gene sequence: CDR1 MDHEN, CDR2 SYDVKM. With V trimmed by 5 bases and J by 8 bases, 11 bases remained unmatched. The CDR3 consists of 16 residues. The CDR3 protein is CASSQRTGGAGDEQFF. The DNA for the CDR3 is TGTGCCAGCAGTCAACGGACAGGGGGCGCGGGCGATGAGCAGTTCTTC.

The chain combines TRBV28 with TRBJ1-1; no reliable D call. The CDR3 sequence is 12 residues long. The germline CDR1 and CDR2 sequences are MDHEN and SYDVKM. V was shortened by 6 bases and J by 1 base, with 6 bases between the two germline ends. The CDR3, as DNA: TGTGCCAGCAGGACAACGAACACTGAAGCTTTCTTT. Its translation is CASRTTNTEAFF. Based on the CDR3 plus reference TRBV28 and TRBJ1-1, the full variable domain is DVKVTQSSRYLVKRTGEKVFLECVQDMDHENMFWYRQDPGLGLRLIYFSYDVKMKEKGDIPEGYSVSREKKERFSLILESASTNQTSMYLCASRTTNTEAFFGQGTRLTVV.

This clone appeared a few times. V is TRBV5-5 and J is TRBJ2-7; 7 bases map to TRBD1. The germline V gene has CDR1 SGHKS and CDR2 YYEKEE (reference sequence). The ends lost 4 bases at V and 4 bases at J; junction bases unmatched: 5. This CDR3 has 13 residues. The CDR3 region has the DNA TGTGCCAGCAGCACGACAGGGTCTTACGAGCAGTACTTC. Amino acids: CASSTTGSYEQYF.

The CDR3 loop is CASSLGQNYGYTF. In nucleotides, the CDR3 is TGTGCCAGCAGCCTGGGACAGAACTATGGCTACACCTTC. The gene calls are TRBV2 and TRBJ1-2; 7 bases are a match to TRBD1. V trimming: 6 bases; J trimming: 2 bases; junction bases outside the gene matches: 3. CDR1 and CDR2 (germline): SNHLY, FYNNEI. This CDR3 region has 13 residues.

The chain recombines TRBV6-4 with TRBJ2-3; D not resolved. From germline, CDR1 is MRHNA and CDR2 SNTAGT. Trimming removed 6 bases at V and 2 bases at J, with 12 bases between. The CDR3 sequence is 14 residues long. The CDR3, as DNA: TGTGCCAGCAGCCTACGCCTCTTCACAGATACGCAGTATTTT. Translation gives CASSLRLFTDTQYF.

This clone appeared many times. Other DNA sequences from this sample encode an identical CDR3 as well. V and J are TRBV6-5 and TRBJ2-5; 11 bases are a match to TRBD2. This CDR3 has 15 amino acids. V shed 2 bases, J shed 4 bases, and the junction held 3 bases outside the gene matches. The germline V gene encodes CDR1 MNHEY and CDR2 SVGAGI. The CDR3 reads CASSYQGLAGETQYF. DNA for the CDR3: TGTGCCAGCAGTTACCAAGGACTAGCGGGAGAGACCCAGTACTTC.

This clone was observed a handful of times. The gene calls are TRBV7-9 and TRBJ1-1, with a possible D match to TRBD1 (5 bases). Trimming removed 2 bases from V and 4 bases from J, with 11 bases in between. This CDR3 has 14 residues. CDR1 and CDR2 (germline): SEHNR, FQNEAQ (reference sequence). The CDR3 reads CASSLSRVGTEAFF. The CDR3 DNA follows: TGTGCCAGCAGCTTATCCAGGGTGGGCACTGAAGCTTTCTTT.

The V call is TRBV27, the J call TRBJ2-5, with TRBD2 matching over 8 bases. The ends lost 5 bases at V and 5 bases at J; junction bases unmatched: 4. The length of the CDR3 is 13 residues. Germline V gene sequence: CDR1 MNHEY, CDR2 SMNVEV (reference sequence). In nucleotides, the CDR3 is TGTGCCAGCAGTCCGGGACTAGGGGAGACCCAGTACTTC. This translates into CASSPGLGETQYF.

The chain combines TRBV29-1 with TRBJ2-1, with D perhaps TRBD1 (9 bases). V dropped 5 bases and J dropped 5 bases, with 22 bases sitting between them. The CDR3 extends over 16 amino acids. Germline V lookup: CDR1 SQVTM, CDR2 ANQGSEA. The CDR3 loop reads CSVYGGDRAMDNEQFF. For the CDR3, the DNA is TGCAGCGTTTACGGGGGGGACAGGGCGATGGACAATGAGCAGTTCTTC.

The chain has TRBV7-8 and TRBJ2-3, with TRBD2 matching over 11 bases. The CDR3 spans 16 residues. Germline-derived CDR1 and CDR2 are SGHVS and FQNEAQ. V was clipped by 1 base and J by 7 bases; unmatched bases: 7. In DNA, the CDR3 is TGTGCCAGCAGCTTAGGCCGACTAGCGGGACAAAATACGCAGTATTTT. Encoded protein: CASSLGRLAGQNTQYF.

This clone was seen a handful of times. The chain recombines TRBV6-1 with TRBJ2-1; D is ambiguous. Trimming stripped 5 bases from V and 8 bases from J, with 10 bases between. Germline assignment: CDR1 MNHNS and CDR2 SASEGT. This CDR3 comprises 12 residues. This CDR3 is CASSWYRDEQFF. CDR3 in DNA: TGTGCCAGCAGTTGGTATCGGGATGAGCAGTTCTTC.

The CDR3 here is CSVEDWEGAGSYGYTF. CDR3 nucleotides: TGCAGCGTTGAAGATTGGGAGGGGGCAGGTTCCTATGGCTACACCTTC. The chain links TRBV29-1 to TRBJ1-2, with 7 nucleotides matching TRBD1. This CDR3 has 16 amino acids. Germline V gene data show CDR1 as SQVTM and CDR2 as ANQGSEA. Trimming cost V 0 bases and J 4 bases; bases outside gene matches: 11.

The rearrangement uses TRBV6-5 and TRBJ2-7; the match to TRBD1 covers 9 bases. The V and J ends lost 5 bases and 3 bases, in that order; junction bases with no gene match: 8. Germline V gene data show CDR1 as MNHEY and CDR2 as SVGAGI. This CDR3 has 15 residues. The CDR3 protein is CASSRTGGAGYEQYF. Here the CDR3 DNA reads TGTGCCAGCAGTCGAACAGGGGGCGCTGGCTACGAGCAGTACTTC.

For the CDR3, the DNA is TGTGCCAGCAGGCCCTCCGGGACTAGGGGGTACGAGCAGTACTTC. It specifies CASRPSGTRGYEQYF. The chain couples TRBV2 to TRBJ2-7; TRBD2 aligns across 8 bases. The CDR3 extends over 15 amino acids. Trimming took 6 bases from V and 4 from J; bases not matched to a gene: 11. Germline V gene lookup returns CDR1 SNHLY and CDR2 FYNNEI.

V gene TRBV5-1 combines with J gene TRBJ2-3, with 14 bases fitting TRBD2. With 0 bases clipped from V and 1 base from J, the junction kept 1 base outside the gene matches. The CDR3 has 17 residues. In germline, CDR1 is SGHRS, CDR2 YFSETQ. In DNA, the CDR3 is TGCGCCAGCAGCTTGGGGGGACTAGCGGGAGGCACAGATACGCAGTATTTT. Its protein is CASSLGGLAGGTDTQYF.

This clone has a single count. J is TRBJ1-5 and V is TRBV4-1, with a tentative D call TRBD1 (5 bases). Germline V CDR1 and CDR2: MGHRA, YSYEKL. The V end lost 8 bases, the J end lost 2 bases, and 19 bases lay between the germline ends. This CDR3 contains 16 residues. This chain's CDR3 is CASVPVFGAGNQPQHF. In DNA, the CDR3 is TGCGCCAGCGTACCGGTATTTGGGGCAGGCAATCAGCCCCAGCATTTT.

This chain connects TRBV6-5 to TRBJ1-5, with 7 bases lining up with TRBD1. Per germline, CDR1 MNHEY and CDR2 SVGAGI. The CDR3 length is 15 residues. V shed 0 bases and J 6 bases; nucleotides not matched to a gene: 5. Here the CDR3 DNA reads TGTGCCAGCAGTTACTCAGGGCAGGGGGGTCAGCCCCAGCATTTT. This gives the protein CASSYSGQGGQPQHF.

The gene calls are TRBV10-1 and TRBJ2-7; tentatively, D is TRBD1 or TRBD2 (7 bases each). Germline-derived CDR1 and CDR2 are WNHNN and SYGVQD (reference sequence). Between the trimmed V and J ends, which lost 8 bases and 6 bases, there was a span of 23 bases. The CDR3 has 15 residues. The CDR3 sequence is CASQGGAMDRCEQYF. CDR3 bases: TGCGCCAGCCAGGGGGGGGCTATGGACCGTTGCGAGCAGTACTTC.

This clone was seen only once. The rearrangement links TRBV5-1 to TRBJ1-4, with unresolved D. Between the trimmed V and J ends, which lost 0 bases and 7 bases, there was a span of 7 bases. The germline gives CDR1 SGHRS, CDR2 YFSETQ. This CDR3 spans 13 amino acids. Here the CDR3 reads CASSLASLEKLFF. In DNA, the CDR3 is TGCGCCAGCAGCTTGGCTTCCCTTGAAAAACTGTTTTTT.

Only one count was recorded for this clone. The J gene is TRBJ2-1, the V gene TRBV28; 8 bases align to TRBD2. CDR1 and CDR2 from the germline V gene are MDHEN and SYDVKM. With V trimmed by 2 bases and J by 6 bases, 6 bases remained unmatched. CDR3 length equals 15 residues. CDR3 amino acids: CASSLSGSGSNEQFF. DNA of the CDR3: TGTGCCAGCAGTTTAAGCGGGAGTGGGAGCAATGAGCAGTTCTTC.

A remark on this clone: The CDR3 end shows no conserved phenylalanine or tryptophan, and so a read error is likely. The limits of the CDR3 on the DNA are not certain, so only TCRdb's listed CDR3 is given. The chain links TRBV11-2 to TRBJ2-7; the table names TRBD1, a call not compared with the DNA. CDR1 SGHAT and CDR2 FQNNGV come from the germline V gene. The CDR3 totals 12 residues, both ends included. The CDR3 loop is CASSLGGTETHL.

This chain joins TRBV2 and TRBJ2-3; 10 positions agree with TRBD2. This CDR3 has 17 amino acids. Per the germline V gene, CDR1 is SNHLY and CDR2 is FYNNEI. The ends lost 10 bases at V and 1 base at J; junction bases unmatched: 14. This chain's CDR3 is CATSHPIAGGRTDTQYF. The CDR3 nucleotides read TGTGCCACTTCCCACCCTATAGCGGGGGGCCGCACAGATACGCAGTATTTT.

This clone was observed once. The rearrangement joins TRBV7-2 to TRBJ2-7; TRBD2 agrees at 9 bases. Germline CDR1 SGHTA, CDR2 FQGNSA. The CDR3 is 14 residues long. V lost 1 base and J lost 4; bases outside the gene matches: 2. The CDR3 region is CASSLGGRAYEQYF. Here the CDR3 DNA reads TGTGCCAGCAGCTTAGGCGGGAGGGCTTACGAGCAGTACTTC.

The chain combines TRBV20-1 with TRBJ1-2; D gene ambiguous. This CDR3 spans 11 amino acids. The V end was cut by 7 bases, the J end by 8 bases, with 14 bases between. Germline lookup yields CDR1 DFQATT and CDR2 SNEGSKA (reference sequence). The CDR3 here is CSVRSLLGYTF. CDR3 nucleotide sequence: TGCAGTGTACGTAGTCTCTTGGGCTACACCTTC.